This T cell receptor (beta chain) was identified during a study of blood T cell repertoires in COVID-19. Study summary: Researchers got acute and convalescent COVID-19 samples from the United States, Italy and Spain.

Deletions cut 5 bases from V and 7 bases from J, with 14 bases between. Germline CDR1 and CDR2: SEHNR and FQNEAQ (reference sequence). CDR3 length equals 13 residues. Generated by immunoSEQ multiplex PCR, the TCRdb table keeps only in-frame clones and is missing some. Of 110,000 or so clones in the sample, 70% to 80% were seen once. Sequencing was carried out using peripheral blood. This chain joins TRBV7-9 and TRBJ1-2; D remains ambiguous. This TCR was sampled from a man aged 45-65 years with acute or convalescent COVID-19. The CDR3, as DNA: TGTGCCAGCAGCCCGCGTGGGTCGGGTGGCTACACCTTC. This translates into CASSPRGSGGYTF.